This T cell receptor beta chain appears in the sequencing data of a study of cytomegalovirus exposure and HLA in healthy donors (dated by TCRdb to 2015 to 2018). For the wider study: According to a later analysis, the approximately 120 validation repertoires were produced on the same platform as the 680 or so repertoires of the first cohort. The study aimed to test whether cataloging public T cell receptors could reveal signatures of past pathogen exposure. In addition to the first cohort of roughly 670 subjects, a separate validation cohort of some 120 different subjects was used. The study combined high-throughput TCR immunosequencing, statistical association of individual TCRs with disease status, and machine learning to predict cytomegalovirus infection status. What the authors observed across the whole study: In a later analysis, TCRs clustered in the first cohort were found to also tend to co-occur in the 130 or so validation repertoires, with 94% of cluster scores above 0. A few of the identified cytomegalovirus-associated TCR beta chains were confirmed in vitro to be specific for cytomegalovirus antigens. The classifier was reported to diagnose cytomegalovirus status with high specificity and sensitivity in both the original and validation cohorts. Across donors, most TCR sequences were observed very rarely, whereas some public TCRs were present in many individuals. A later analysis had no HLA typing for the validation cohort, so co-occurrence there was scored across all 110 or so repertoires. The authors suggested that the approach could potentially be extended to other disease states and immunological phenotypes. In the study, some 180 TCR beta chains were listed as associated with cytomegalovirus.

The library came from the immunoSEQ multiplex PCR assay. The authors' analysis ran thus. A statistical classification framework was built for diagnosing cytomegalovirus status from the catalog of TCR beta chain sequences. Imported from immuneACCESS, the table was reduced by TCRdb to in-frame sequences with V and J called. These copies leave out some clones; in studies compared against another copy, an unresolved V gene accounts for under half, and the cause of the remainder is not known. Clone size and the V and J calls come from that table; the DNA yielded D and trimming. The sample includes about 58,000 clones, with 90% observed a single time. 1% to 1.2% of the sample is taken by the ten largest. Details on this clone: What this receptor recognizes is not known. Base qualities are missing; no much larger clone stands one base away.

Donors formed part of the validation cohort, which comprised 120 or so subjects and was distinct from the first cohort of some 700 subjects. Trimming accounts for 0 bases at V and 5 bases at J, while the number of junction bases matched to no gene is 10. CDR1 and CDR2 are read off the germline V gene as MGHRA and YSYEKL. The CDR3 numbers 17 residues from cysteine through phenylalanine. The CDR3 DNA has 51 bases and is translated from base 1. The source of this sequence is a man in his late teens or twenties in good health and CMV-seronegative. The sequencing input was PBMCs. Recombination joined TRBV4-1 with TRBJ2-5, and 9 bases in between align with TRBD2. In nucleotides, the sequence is TGCGCCAGCAGCCAAGACGGGGCGGGAGGGCCTTCGGAGACCCAGTACTTC. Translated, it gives CASSQDGAGGPSETQYF.